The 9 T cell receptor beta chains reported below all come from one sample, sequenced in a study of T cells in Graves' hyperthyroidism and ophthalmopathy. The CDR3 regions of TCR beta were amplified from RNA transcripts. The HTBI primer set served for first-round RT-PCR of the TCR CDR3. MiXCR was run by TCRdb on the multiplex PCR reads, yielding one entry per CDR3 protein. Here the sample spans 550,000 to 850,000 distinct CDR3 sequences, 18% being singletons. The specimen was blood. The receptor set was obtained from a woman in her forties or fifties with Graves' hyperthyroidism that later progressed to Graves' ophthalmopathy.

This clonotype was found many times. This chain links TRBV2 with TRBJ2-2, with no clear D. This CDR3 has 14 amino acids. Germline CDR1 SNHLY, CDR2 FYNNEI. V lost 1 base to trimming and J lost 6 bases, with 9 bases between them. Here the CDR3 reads CASSEEAVPGELFF. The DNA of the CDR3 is TGTGCCAGCAGTGAAGAGGCTGTTCCCGGGGAGCTGTTTTTT.

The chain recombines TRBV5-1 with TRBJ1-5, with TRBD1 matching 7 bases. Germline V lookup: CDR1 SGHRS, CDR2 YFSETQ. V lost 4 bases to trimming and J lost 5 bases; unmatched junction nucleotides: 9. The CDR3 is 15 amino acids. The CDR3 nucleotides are TGCGCCAGCAGCAAGACAGGGAACAACGATCAGCCCCAGCATTTT. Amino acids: CASSKTGNNDQPQHF.

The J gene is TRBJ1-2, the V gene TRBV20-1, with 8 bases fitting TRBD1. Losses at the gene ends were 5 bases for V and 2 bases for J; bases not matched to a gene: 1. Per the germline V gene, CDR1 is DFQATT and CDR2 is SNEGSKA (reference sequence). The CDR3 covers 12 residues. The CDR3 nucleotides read TGCAGTGCTTACAGGGGGAACTATGGCTACACCTTC. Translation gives CSAYRGNYGYTF.

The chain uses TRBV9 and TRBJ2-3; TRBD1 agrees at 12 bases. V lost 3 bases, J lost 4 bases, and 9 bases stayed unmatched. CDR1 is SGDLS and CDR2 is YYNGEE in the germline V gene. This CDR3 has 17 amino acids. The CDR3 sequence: CASSDRGQGAVPDTQYF. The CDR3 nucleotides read TGTGCCAGCAGCGACCGGGGACAGGGGGCCGTCCCAGATACGCAGTATTTT.

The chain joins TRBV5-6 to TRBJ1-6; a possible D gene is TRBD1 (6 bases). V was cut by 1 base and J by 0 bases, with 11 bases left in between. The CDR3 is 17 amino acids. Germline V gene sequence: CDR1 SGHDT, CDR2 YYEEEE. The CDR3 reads CASSLRTASSYNSPLHF. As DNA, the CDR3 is TGTGCCAGCAGCTTGAGGACAGCGAGCTCCTATAATTCACCCCTCCACTTT. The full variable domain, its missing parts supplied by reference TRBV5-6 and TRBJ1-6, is DAGVTQSPTHLIKTRGQQVTLRCSPKSGHDTVSWYQQALGQGPQFIFQYYEEEERQRGNFPDRFSGHQFPNYSSELNVNALLLGDSALYLCASSLRTASSYNSPLHFGNGTRLTVT.

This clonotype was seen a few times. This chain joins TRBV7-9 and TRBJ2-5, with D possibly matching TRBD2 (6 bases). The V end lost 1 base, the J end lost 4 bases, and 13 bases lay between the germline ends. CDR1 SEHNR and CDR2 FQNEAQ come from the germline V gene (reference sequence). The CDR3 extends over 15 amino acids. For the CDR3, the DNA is TGTGCCAGCAGCTTAGGTATGGTGGGAGGAGAGACCCAGTACTTC. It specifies CASSLGMVGGETQYF.

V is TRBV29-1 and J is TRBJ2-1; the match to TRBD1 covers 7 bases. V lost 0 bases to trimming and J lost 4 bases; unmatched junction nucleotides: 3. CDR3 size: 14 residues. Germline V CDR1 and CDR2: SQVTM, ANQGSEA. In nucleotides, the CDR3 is TGCAGCGTTGAAGAGGACAGGACGTACAATGAGCAGTTCTTC. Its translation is CSVEEDRTYNEQFF.

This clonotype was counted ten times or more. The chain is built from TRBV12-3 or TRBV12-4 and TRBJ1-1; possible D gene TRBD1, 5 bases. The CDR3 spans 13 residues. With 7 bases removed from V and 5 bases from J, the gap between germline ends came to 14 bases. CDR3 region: CASKPSGRTEAFF. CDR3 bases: TGTGCCAGCAAACCTTCGGGGCGAACTGAAGCTTTCTTT.

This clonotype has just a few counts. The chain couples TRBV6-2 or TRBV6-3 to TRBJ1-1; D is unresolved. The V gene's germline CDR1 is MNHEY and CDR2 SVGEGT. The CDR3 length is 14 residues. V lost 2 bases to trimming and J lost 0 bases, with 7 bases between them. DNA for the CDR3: TGTGCCAGCAGTTACATGGAAATGAACACTGAAGCTTTCTTT. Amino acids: CASSYMEMNTEAFF.